This T cell receptor beta chain was obtained from a study of glioma-infiltrating T cells. The junction had 6 bases not matched to a gene; V was cut back by 1 base and J by 4 bases. Germline V gene lookup returns CDR1 GTSNPN and CDR2 SVGIG (reference sequence). The CDR3 has 14 residues. TCR alpha and beta CDR3 regions were amplified from RNA using iRepertoire nested multiplex PCR. Using its own MiXCR run on the multiplex PCR reads, TCRdb lists one record per CDR3 protein. The data show about 190,000 distinct CDR3 sequences, around 32% seen once. This clonotype was detected a few times. The chain has TRBV30 and TRBJ2-7, with 8 bases identical to TRBD1. The sequence derives from a human donor with low-grade glioma or glioblastoma, undergoing nonglioma brain surgery, or in good health (not recorded which). Sequencing was performed on glioma tissue, nonneoplastic brain tissue, or PBMCs (not recorded which). The chain's CDR3 is CAWSAWTGRYEQYF. The CDR3 nucleotides read TGTGCCTGGAGTGCCTGGACAGGGAGATACGAGCAGTACTTC.